Listed here are 12 T cell receptor beta chains from one sample, sequenced in a study of blood T cell repertoires in COVID-19. Libraries were prepared by immunoSEQ multiplex PCR; TCRdb keeps only in-frame clonotypes and omits some of them. The repertoire holds about 130,000 clones, with 88% as singletons. The sample was peripheral blood. Receptor source: a woman older than 75 with acute or convalescent COVID-19.

The chain uses TRBV18 and TRBJ2-4; 8 nucleotides align to TRBD1. The CDR3 has 14 residues. Germline V gene sequence: CDR1 KGHSH, CDR2 LQKENI. Trimming removed 3 bases from V and 9 bases from J; junction bases left unmatched: 7. Here the CDR3 reads CASSPGQGAVIQYF. As DNA, the CDR3 is TGTGCCAGCTCACCCGGACAGGGAGCCGTCATTCAGTACTTC.

The rearrangement links TRBV6-5 to TRBJ1-2; D gene uncertain. The germline CDR1 and CDR2 sequences are MNHEY and SVGAGI. The germline V and J ends were trimmed by 0 bases and 4 bases, with 12 bases remaining between them. This CDR3 is 15 amino acids long. This chain's CDR3 is CASSYSSTRGYGYTF. The DNA for the CDR3 is TGTGCCAGCAGTTACTCGAGTACCCGGGGCTATGGCTACACCTTC.

This chain links TRBV6-5 with TRBJ2-7; 8 bases map to TRBD1. This CDR3 is built from 16 residues. Per germline, CDR1 MNHEY and CDR2 SVGAGI. Germline trimming cut 0 bases from V and 2 bases from J; bases unmatched to any gene: 6. CDR3 amino acids: CASSYSTGTGPYEQYF. CDR3 sequence (DNA): TGTGCCAGCAGTTACTCGACCGGGACAGGCCCCTACGAGCAGTACTTC.

The chain couples TRBV25-1 to TRBJ1-2; D is undetermined. Germline V gene data show CDR1 as MGHDK and CDR2 as SYGVNS. The V gene lost 8 bases and the J gene lost 5 bases, with 18 bases spanning the gap. This CDR3 contains 14 residues. CDR3 nucleotide sequence: TGTGCCAGCTCAACCGGGTCGGGAAATTATGGCTACACCTTC. Protein product: CASSTGSGNYGYTF.

This chain links TRBV15 with TRBJ2-6, with D possibly being TRBD2 (6 bases). Looked up from germline, CDR1 is LNHNV and CDR2 is YYDKDF (reference sequence). Trimming removed 1 base from V and 2 bases from J, with 9 bases in between. The CDR3 has 16 residues. The CDR3 DNA follows: TGTGCCACCAGCAGAGGCGGCGGGGCTGGGGCCAACGTCCTGACTTTC. It codes for CATSRGGGAGANVLTF.

The table lists this clone with a few counts. The chain uses TRBV7-8 and TRBJ2-2; D may be TRBD1 (8 bases). This CDR3 has 15 residues. The V gene lost 5 bases and the J gene lost 9 bases, with 19 bases spanning the gap. Germline V gives CDR1 SGHVS, CDR2 FQNEAQ. The CDR3 region is CASSPRTGGARELFF. CDR3 DNA sequence: TGTGCCAGCAGCCCCCGAACAGGGGGGGCTAGGGAGCTGTTTTTT.

V and J are TRBV4-1 and TRBJ1-4, with D maybe TRBD1 (6 bases). The germline V and J ends were trimmed by 0 bases and 4 bases, with 15 bases remaining between them. The CDR3 loop spans 17 amino acids. From germline, CDR1 is MGHRA and CDR2 YSYEKL. CDR3 residues: CASSQDSGRGVNEKLFF. The CDR3 DNA follows: TGCGCCAGCAGCCAAGATTCCGGCAGGGGCGTTAATGAAAAACTGTTTTTT.

J is TRBJ1-4 and V is TRBV7-2; D call uncertain. Between the trimmed V and J ends, which lost 1 base and 5 bases, there was a span of 8 bases. The CDR3 contains 14 residues. The V gene's germline CDR1 is SGHTA and CDR2 FQGNSA. The CDR3 DNA reads TGTGCCAGCAGCTTAGGACGGGTAAATGAAAAACTGTTTTTT. It translates to CASSLGRVNEKLFF.

The chain carries TRBV6-1 and TRBJ2-1, with TRBD2 matching over 7 bases. This CDR3 has 16 residues. The junction had 10 bases not matched to a gene; V was cut back by 0 bases and J by 8 bases. Germline assignment: CDR1 MNHNS and CDR2 SASEGT. Here the CDR3 DNA reads TGTGCCAGCAGTGAAGCATTACGGCGGGGGAACGATGAGCAGTTCTTC. The encoded protein is CASSEALRRGNDEQFF.

The V and J genes are TRBV5-1 and TRBJ2-7; TRBD1 aligns across 10 bases. The J segment lost 6 bases and the V segment lost 0 bases, leaving 3 bases of the junction unmatched. The germline V gene encodes CDR1 SGHRS and CDR2 YFSETQ. The CDR3 runs to 14 residues. The CDR3 DNA reads TGCGCCAGCAGCTTGGGACAGGGGGCTCTCGAGCAGTACTTC. It encodes CASSLGQGALEQYF. Full variable domain (missing parts from reference TRBV5-1 and TRBJ2-7): KAGVTQTPRYLIKTRGQQVTLSCSPISGHRSVSWYQQTPGQGLQFLFEYFSETQRNKGNFPGRFSGRQFSNSRSEMNVSTLELGDSALYLCASSLGQGALEQYFGPGTRLTVT.

This clone appeared a few times. V usage is TRBV9 and J usage is TRBJ1-2, with no clear D. V dropped 0 bases and J dropped 5 bases, with 17 bases sitting between them. The CDR3 is 16 amino acids. Germline-derived CDR1 and CDR2 are SGDLS and YYNGEE. The DNA of the CDR3 is TGTGCCAGCAGCGTAGGGAGGGTGTCGACGTTTTATGGCTACACCTTC. Translation: CASSVGRVSTFYGYTF.

The J gene is TRBJ1-2, the V gene TRBV28; D perhaps matches TRBD1 (5 bases). Germline V gives CDR1 MDHEN, CDR2 SYDVKM. CDR3 length: 13 amino acids. The V and J ends lost 3 bases and 7 bases respectively, with 12 bases between them. CDR3 sequence reads: CASSFSGVGGYTF. The CDR3 coding sequence is TGTGCCAGCAGTTTTTCGGGGGTAGGTGGCTACACCTTC.